These 23 T cell receptor beta chains were sequenced from one sample in a study of blood T cell repertoires in COVID-19. Clones were read by immunoSEQ multiplex PCR, and TCRdb kept only the in-frame ones, dropping some. The sample comprises about 250,000 clones, roughly 84% of which are singletons, and roughly 0.94% rests with the top ten. Material: peripheral blood. These receptors were taken from a human donor with COVID-19, enrolled during active disease. The donor label of this sample is uncertain.

The J gene is TRBJ2-1, the V gene TRBV19; 12 bases align to TRBD2. J lost 6 bases, V lost 3 bases, and 6 bases had no gene match. The CDR3 extends over 16 amino acids. Germline CDR1 LNHDA, CDR2 SQIVND (reference sequence). The CDR3 coding sequence is TGTGCCAGTAGTATGCAACTAGCGGGAGGATTCAATGAGCAGTTCTTC. Protein sequence: CASSMQLAGGFNEQFF. The variable domain in full, completed from reference TRBV19 and TRBJ2-1, reads DGGITQSPKYLFRKEGQNVTLSCEQNLNHDAMYWYRQDPGQGLRLIYYSQIVNDFQKGDIAEGYSVSREKKESFPLTVTSAQKNPTAFYLCASSMQLAGGFNEQFFGPGTRLTVL.

The chain recombines TRBV7-3 with TRBJ2-1, with 14 bases that match TRBD2. Per germline, CDR1 SGHTA and CDR2 FQGTGA. The CDR3 loop spans 15 amino acids. V was clipped by 2 bases and J by 9 bases; unmatched bases: 3. CDR3 residues: CASSLQGLAGGEQFF. The CDR3 DNA reads as TGTGCCAGCAGCTTACAAGGACTAGCGGGAGGTGAGCAGTTCTTC.

The chain carries TRBV6-1 and TRBJ2-7; the D gene is possibly TRBD1 (6 bases). V lost 10 bases to trimming and J lost 5 bases, with 18 bases between them. The germline V gene has CDR1 MNHNS and CDR2 SASEGT. The CDR3 runs 13 residues. CDR3 sequence reads: CATRAGGSDEQYF. The CDR3 DNA reads as TGTGCCACCAGGGCTGGGGGCAGCGACGAGCAGTACTTC.

There are a few counts of this clone. The chain joins TRBV19 to TRBJ1-2, with D perhaps TRBD1 (6 bases). The germline V and J ends were trimmed by 4 bases and 5 bases, with 14 bases remaining between them. There are 14 residues in the CDR3. The germline V gene encodes CDR1 LNHDA and CDR2 SQIVND (reference sequence). The CDR3 sequence is CASSSGQQTYGYTF. CDR3 nucleotides: TGTGCCAGTAGTAGCGGACAGCAGACGTATGGCTACACCTTC.

The rearrangement links TRBV6-2 or TRBV6-3 to TRBJ1-3; no clear D gene. Germline V gene sequence: CDR1 MNHEY, CDR2 SVGEGT. The CDR3 contains 12 residues. Trimming shortened V by 6 bases and J by 11 bases, and 14 bases separated the two germline ends. The CDR3 region is CASSRTQYPIYF. The CDR3 coding sequence is TGTGCCAGCAGCCGAACGCAGTACCCCATATATTTT.

The chain links TRBV5-4 to TRBJ1-4, with 8 bases fitting TRBD1. Germline assignment: CDR1 SGHNT and CDR2 YYREEE (reference sequence). Unmatched junction bases numbered 6, after V lost 1 base and J lost 10 bases. This CDR3 has 14 amino acids. For the CDR3, the DNA is TGTGCCAGCAGCTTGAACCAGGGGGCCGGAAAACTGTTTTTT. Its protein is CASSLNQGAGKLFF.

The chain combines TRBV4-1 with TRBJ2-1, with D possibly TRBD2 on 6 matching bases. The CDR3 is 17 amino acids. The ends were cut back, 3 bases at V and 0 bases at J, with 15 bases in the middle. In germline, CDR1 is MGHRA, CDR2 YSYEKL. The chain's CDR3 is CASSQSLARSSYNEQFF. The CDR3 DNA follows: TGCGCCAGCAGCCAGTCCCTAGCGCGAAGCTCCTACAATGAGCAGTTCTTC.

The V and J genes are TRBV9 and TRBJ1-2; D possibly corresponds to TRBD1 (6 bases). Deletions cut 4 bases from V and 1 base from J, with 11 bases between. The germline gives CDR1 SGDLS, CDR2 YYNGEE. The length of the CDR3 is 14 residues. CDR3 amino acids: CASSMDSLNYGYTF. CDR3 DNA: TGTGCCAGCAGCATGGACAGCCTTAACTATGGCTACACCTTC.

DNA of the CDR3: TGTGCCAGCAGCGTAGCTCCGGCAGGGCCGGAGGGGGAGCAGTACTTC. Its protein is CASSVAPAGPEGEQYF. The chain carries TRBV9 and TRBJ2-7, with a tentative D call TRBD2 (6 bases). V was pared by 0 bases and J by 7 bases, with 20 bases between. Looked up from germline, CDR1 is SGDLS and CDR2 is YYNGEE. The CDR3 runs 16 residues.

CDR3 amino acids: CAGLRGSSGSNEKLFF. CDR3 coding DNA: TGTGCCGGACTCAGGGGGTCTAGTGGTTCTAATGAAAAACTGTTTTTT. J is TRBJ1-4 and V is TRBV2; 7 bases fit TRBD1. The germline V gene encodes CDR1 SNHLY and CDR2 FYNNEI. The CDR3 sequence is 16 residues long. With V trimmed by 11 bases and J by 3 bases, 15 bases remained unmatched.

The rearrangement joins TRBV27 to TRBJ1-1; TRBD1 aligns across 7 bases. There are 13 residues in the CDR3. CDR1 is MNHEY, CDR2 SMNVEV, per germline (reference sequence). V lost 5 bases, J lost 3 bases, and 3 bases stayed unmatched. CDR3 DNA sequence: TGTGCCAGCAGTCCACAGGGGTACACTGAAGCTTTCTTT. Translating gives CASSPQGYTEAFF.

V gene TRBV15 combines with J gene TRBJ2-7, with 7 nucleotides matching TRBD2. V shed 2 bases and J 3 bases; nucleotides not matched to a gene: 13. CDR1 is LNHNV and CDR2 is YYDKDF in the germline V gene (reference sequence). The CDR3 is made up of 17 amino acids. CDR3 sequence: CATSRPIRDGGNYEQYF. Written as DNA, the CDR3 is TGTGCCACCAGCAGACCGATCCGGGACGGGGGGAACTACGAGCAGTACTTC.

This chain joins TRBV5-3 and TRBJ1-1, with 9 bases aligning to TRBD1. TRBV5-3 is annotated as an ORF whose role is uncertain. CDR3 length: 17 residues. V lost 4 bases and J lost 0; bases outside the gene matches: 10. The CDR3 protein is CARSGGQGPTMNTEAFF. The CDR3 DNA follows: TGTGCCAGAAGCGGAGGACAGGGGCCTACCATGAACACTGAAGCTTTCTTT.

V and J are TRBV30 and TRBJ2-1; 8 bases map to TRBD2. V lost 5 bases to trimming and J lost 0 bases; unmatched junction nucleotides: 3. Germline values: CDR1 GTSNPN, CDR2 SVGIG (reference sequence). This CDR3 has 14 residues. CDR3 in DNA: TGTGCCTGGGGGGGACTAGTCTCCTACAATGAGCAGTTCTTC. Protein product: CAWGGLVSYNEQFF.

This clone was counted once. The chain couples TRBV5-5 to TRBJ2-1; D possibly corresponds to TRBD1 (5 bases). CDR1 is SGHKS, CDR2 YYEKEE, per germline (reference sequence). The CDR3 runs to 15 residues. V lost 1 base, J lost 4 bases, and 12 bases lay in between. The CDR3 is CASSLTAGRYNEQFF. CDR3 DNA sequence: TGTGCCAGCAGCTTGACGGCAGGGCGGTACAATGAGCAGTTCTTC.

The rearrangement links TRBV28 to TRBJ2-7, with a possible D match to TRBD1 (6 bases). Looked up from germline, CDR1 is MDHEN and CDR2 is SYDVKM. V lost 8 bases and J lost 1, with 15 bases in between. The CDR3 has 14 amino acids. CDR3 in amino acids: CASLGGNPSYEQYF. The DNA for the CDR3 is TGTGCCAGCCTTGGGGGCAACCCATCCTACGAGCAGTACTTC.

V gene TRBV7-3 combines with J gene TRBJ2-3; 8 nucleotides agree with TRBD2. From germline, CDR1 is SGHTA and CDR2 FQGTGA. V shed 4 bases, J shed 3 bases, and the junction held 6 bases outside the gene matches. The CDR3 totals 15 residues. For the CDR3, the DNA is TGTGCCAGCAGCTCGCAAGCGGGAGATACAGATACGCAGTATTTT. This codes for CASSSQAGDTDTQYF.

This clone has just a few counts. J is TRBJ2-3 and V is TRBV7-9, with 7 nucleotides matching TRBD2. Germline CDR1 reads SEHNR; CDR2 reads FQNEAQ (reference sequence). The CDR3 contains 14 residues. The V and J ends lost 4 bases and 2 bases, in that order; junction bases with no gene match: 3. The CDR3 is CASSSLADTDTQYF. CDR3 nucleotide sequence: TGTGCCAGCAGCTCTCTAGCGGACACAGATACGCAGTATTTT.

The V and J genes are TRBV29-1 and TRBJ2-5, with TRBD2 as a possible D gene (6 bases). Germline V gene data show CDR1 as SQVTM and CDR2 as ANQGSEA. CDR3 length equals 13 residues. V was cut by 8 bases and J by 2 bases, with 15 bases left in between. The CDR3 reads CSSRRVGQETQYF. Written as DNA, the CDR3 is TGCAGCTCTAGGAGGGTAGGTCAAGAGACCCAGTACTTC.

The V call is TRBV6-1, the J call TRBJ2-7; D call uncertain. V gave up 4 bases and J gave up 2 bases, with 18 bases separating them. The CDR3 runs 16 residues. Looked up from germline, CDR1 is MNHNS and CDR2 is SASEGT. CDR3 loop: CASSAYGVPSAYEQYF. CDR3 coding DNA: TGTGCCAGCAGTGCGTACGGAGTCCCATCGGCCTACGAGCAGTACTTC.

This rearrangement joins TRBV30 to TRBJ1-2; 8 nucleotides align to TRBD1. This CDR3 has 13 residues. The J segment lost 4 bases and the V segment lost 1 base, leaving 2 bases of the junction unmatched. Per germline, CDR1 GTSNPN and CDR2 SVGIG (reference sequence). The DNA for the CDR3 is TGTGCCTGGAGTGCGGGGACAGGCTATGGCTACACCTTC. This gives the protein CAWSAGTGYGYTF.

The rearrangement uses TRBV27 and TRBJ1-2; 10 bases fit TRBD1. Unmatched junction bases numbered 11, after V lost 3 bases and J lost 1 base. The CDR3 covers 18 residues. Germline CDR1 is MNHEY and CDR2 is SMNVEV (reference sequence). CDR3 nucleotide sequence: TGTGCCAGCAGTTTCCGGACAGGGGGAAGTAGGATTAACTATGGCTACACCTTC. This encodes CASSFRTGGSRINYGYTF.

The chain employs TRBV5-1 and TRBJ1-1; TRBD1 might be the D (6 bases). Per the germline V gene, CDR1 is SGHRS and CDR2 is YFSETQ. The CDR3 runs to 15 residues. V shed 3 bases and J shed 2 bases, with 14 bases lying between them. In DNA, the CDR3 is TGCGCCAGCAGCTCGAGCTCGACAGGCAACACTGAAGCTTTCTTT. Translated, it gives CASSSSSTGNTEAFF.